This TCR beta chain was identified in a study of control samples from healthy donors and cancer patients. The CDR3 contains 12 residues. The V end lost 5 bases, the J end lost 2 bases, and 6 bases lay between the germline ends. TCRdb keeps only in-frame clones here, not all; method: immunoSEQ multiplex PCR. The sample includes fewer than 95,000 clones, more than 75% seen only once; the top ten take approximately 2.1%. The chain couples TRBV12-3 or TRBV12-4 to TRBJ1-2; the D is unclear. The TCR originated in a woman in her thirties or forties in good health. Sequenced input: blood. CDR3 loop: CASSLENYGYTF. DNA for the CDR3: TGTGCCAGCAGTCTAGAGAACTATGGCTACACCTTC.